This T cell receptor beta chain was identified in a study of radiotherapy plus CTLA-4 blockade in lung cancer (dated by TCRdb to 2016 to 2018). Regarding the study in general: Among enrolled patients, about 17% had an objective response and approximately 30% reached disease control.

The CDR3, from cysteine to phenylalanine, totals 14 residues. Only the CDR3 DNA stays, 42 bases, in frame from base 1. Trimmed from V: 6 bases; trimmed from J: 0 bases; junction bases lacking a gene match: 4. CDR1 is given as SGHAT and CDR2 as FQNNGV, both from the germline V gene. In regard to this clone: The specificity of this receptor is unknown. Qualities for individual bases were not recorded, and no much larger clone is one base off.

Beyond this particular receptor, the publication reports: TCR clones derived from tumors expanded in peripheral blood after treatment with radiotherapy and ipilimumab. Early dynamic changes in blood T cell clones, together with increased serum interferon-beta after radiation, were reported as the strongest predictors of response.

The study tested focal radiation therapy combined with CTLA-4 blockade (ipilimumab) in patients with chemo-refractory metastatic non-small-cell lung cancer. The library came from the immunoSEQ multiplex PCR assay. TCRdb carries this immuneACCESS record with in-frame sequences only. Its versions omit some clonotypes, under half of them owing to an unresolved V gene in the studies checked, with the rest unexplained. The sample yields more than 55,000 clones; about three quarters were counted once. Of the sample, roughly 4% is held by the ten largest clones. This sequence uses TRBV11-2 and TRBJ1-1; 7 bases in the middle match TRBD1. The origin of this receptor is a human donor with non-small cell lung cancer who had a partial response to radiotherapy plus ipilimumab. The sample here was peripheral blood, taken from a patient treated with radiotherapy plus ipilimumab. The nucleotide sequence is TGTGCCAGCAGGGCGACAGGGTTGAACACTGAAGCTTTCTTT. This encodes CASRATGLNTEAFF.